Only one count was recorded for the clone carrying this TCR beta chain. The data originate from a study of blood T cell repertoires in COVID-19. Study-level information: Collection of acute and convalescent COVID-19 samples took place in the United States, Italy and Spain.

CDR3 length equals 12 residues. V lost 2 bases, J lost 8 bases, and 6 bases lay in between. CDR1 and CDR2 from the germline V gene are MNHNS and SASEGT. Participants spanned ages about 18 to 100 years and resided in 20 to 30 US areas. Participants' own reports of clinical history determined their cohort assignment. TCRdb keeps only in-frame clones here, not all; method: immunoSEQ multiplex PCR. Here the sample spans roughly 430,000 clones, roughly 87% being singletons. The rearrangement joins TRBV6-1 to TRBJ2-2, with D unclear. The receptor was derived from a woman between 35 and 50 years old with acute COVID-19. Sample: PBMCs or T cells enriched from blood (not recorded which). As DNA, the CDR3 is TGTGCCAGCAGTGAAACTCGGGGGGAGCTGTTTTTT. It translates to CASSETRGELFF.